This is a list of T cell receptor beta chains from one sample in a study of blood T cell repertoires in COVID-19. Assay: immunoSEQ multiplex PCR; the TCRdb copy retains only in-frame clones and omits some. Of around 99,000 clones listed, 70% to 90% are singletons. The sequencing sample was made of peripheral blood. The receptors here all came from a woman aged 55-75 years with acute or convalescent COVID-19. The CDR3 runs from the conserved cysteine through the conserved F or W. Fields, in order: V gene, CDR3 length, D gene, J gene, CDR3 protein. A D gene is named only where the DNA matches it firmly.

>TRBV2|16|TRBD1|TRBJ1-1
CASSTQGARSGTEAFF
>TRBV4-1|15|-|TRBJ2-1
CASSRVDRKLNEQFF
>TRBV5-8|14|-|TRBJ1-6
CASRREEGNSPLHF
>TRBV19|13|-|TRBJ2-7
CASSFGRGGEQYF
>TRBV27|17|-|TRBJ2-3
CASSLWWERGVGNTQYF
>TRBV5-1|13|-|TRBJ1-2
CASSLDGNYGYTF
>TRBV21-1|14|-|TRBJ1-2
CASSKKLREGGYTF
>TRBV7-9|17|-|TRBJ1-3
CASSLGSGGAYGNTIYF
>TRBV29-1|14|TRBD1|TRBJ2-2
CSVRDSRDTGELFF
>TRBV27|14|TRBD1|TRBJ1-2
CASRTTTGSYGYTF
>TRBV6-5|14|-|TRBJ1-1
CASSYLQGGTEAFF
>TRBV2|14|-|TRBJ1-2
CASGGGGGGYGYTF
>TRBV6-5|14|TRBD1|TRBJ1-1
CASRRQGAATEAFF
>TRBV24-1|13|-|TRBJ2-1
CATSDPVYNEQFF
>TRBV3-1/TRBV3-2|14|-|TRBJ1-4
CASSTVATNEKLFF
>TRBV2|14|TRBD1|TRBJ2-7
CASALGTAPYEQYF
>TRBV3-1/TRBV3-2|12|-|TRBJ1-1
CASSLPGFEAFF
>TRBV6-5|14|TRBD1|TRBJ1-4
CASSGTATNEKLFF
>TRBV5-4|12|-|TRBJ1-2
CASSPSDGGGTF
>TRBV9|13|-|TRBJ2-1
CASSVASYNEQFF
>TRBV7-2|19|TRBD2|TRBJ2-5
CASSLESGSSTWLRETQYF
>TRBV7-3|15|TRBD1|TRBJ1-5
CASSVTGQGGWPQHF
>TRBV5-8|14|-|TRBJ1-2
CASSLGPRSYGYTF
>TRBV7-2|13|-|TRBJ1-2
CASSMRGGYGYTF
>TRBV10-2|14|-|TRBJ2-5
CASSDLRGQETQYF
>TRBV6-4|15|-|TRBJ1-4
CASSRSTGPNEKLFF
>TRBV7-2|15|-|TRBJ1-5
CASSLGGDSNQPQHF
>TRBV6-5|14|TRBD2|TRBJ2-5
CASTKAGEFGTQYF
>TRBV5-6|16|-|TRBJ1-3
CASSLRGLSSGNTIYF
>TRBV30|14|-|TRBJ1-3
CAWSVGGDGNTIYF
>TRBV18|13|-|TRBJ2-3
CASSPSSTDTQYF
>TRBV28|15|TRBD1|TRBJ1-5
CASSLTGQGNQPQHF
>TRBV19|16|-|TRBJ2-7
CASSISPSGSSYEQYF
>TRBV4-1|14|-|TRBJ1-2
CASSQDSMNYGYTF
>TRBV10-3|14|-|TRBJ2-2
CAISGATNTGELFF
>TRBV2|13|-|TRBJ1-2
CASSEMGARGYTF
>TRBV16|13|-|TRBJ1-2
CASSQSADYGYTF
>TRBV6-1|16|TRBD1|TRBJ1-1
CASSEASGTGSTEAFF
>TRBV6-5|15|TRBD1|TRBJ1-2
CASRGMDRESYGYTF
>TRBV5-1|13|-|TRBJ2-7
CASSPTDWDEQYF
>TRBV5-4|18|TRBD1|TRBJ2-3
CASSPTGGGRGSTDTQYF
>TRBV14|11|-|TRBJ2-1
CASSQRNEQFF
>TRBV7-2|16|-|TRBJ1-3
CASSPLGGVAGNTIYF
>TRBV5-8|13|-|TRBJ1-1
CASSLLRGTEAFF
>TRBV29-1|15|TRBD2|TRBJ2-3
CSVVLAGFSTDTQYF
>TRBV24-1|15|-|TRBJ2-5
CATSDPRDKKETQYF
>TRBV7-2|13|TRBD1|TRBJ1-2
CAKKQGAEYGYTF
>TRBV28|14|TRBD1|TRBJ2-7
CASSPDRGAYEQYF
>TRBV12-3/TRBV12-4|12|-|TRBJ1-1
CASSSGGTEAFF
>TRBV2|13|-|TRBJ2-1
CASMRGGANEQFF
>TRBV28|15|-|TRBJ1-6
CASNPGGGTNSPLHF
>TRBV7-8|11|-|TRBJ2-7
CASGKSGEQYF
>TRBV10-2|15|TRBD2|TRBJ2-1
CASSRTSGGLNEQFF